A single sample gave rise to the 10 T cell receptor beta chains below, sequenced in a study of blood T cell repertoires in COVID-19. The repertoire was sequenced with immunoSEQ multiplex PCR; TCRdb's copy has only in-frame clones and lacks some. The data contain about 180,000 clones, around 85% of them seen just once; the ten biggest clones take up roughly 18%. The sequenced material came from peripheral blood. The receptors were gathered from a person aged 70 to 79 with COVID-19, enrolled during active disease.

This chain connects TRBV11-3 to TRBJ2-2; no clear D gene. The germline gives CDR1 SGHNT, CDR2 YENEEA. This CDR3 has 16 amino acids. The ends were cut back, 5 bases at V and 2 bases at J, with 15 bases in the middle. The CDR3 region is CASSPSFAPNTGELFF. The CDR3 DNA sequence: TGTGCCAGCAGCCCCAGTTTCGCACCTAACACCGGGGAGCTGTTTTTT.

V is TRBV7-2 and J is TRBJ1-3; D is possibly TRBD1 (6 bases). Germline V CDR1 and CDR2: SGHTA, FQGNSA. The CDR3 spans 13 residues. With 5 bases removed from V and 3 bases from J, the gap between germline ends came to 8 bases. In nucleotides, the CDR3 is TGTGCCAGCAGCGAGGACAGTGGAAACACCATATATTTT. Translating gives CASSEDSGNTIYF.

The chain links TRBV6-5 to TRBJ2-1, with 7 bases matching TRBD2. The V and J ends lost 8 bases and 0 bases, in that order; junction bases with no gene match: 4. CDR1 MNHEY and CDR2 SVGAGI come from the germline V gene. The CDR3 loop spans 14 amino acids. The CDR3, as DNA: TGTGCCAGCGCCGGGGGGAGCTCCTACAATGAGCAGTTCTTC. Protein: CASAGGSSYNEQFF.

The chain is built from TRBV5-1 and TRBJ2-2, with D unresolved. Germline assignment: CDR1 SGHRS and CDR2 YFSETQ. V was trimmed by 3 bases and J by 6 bases, leaving 9 bases between them. The CDR3 covers 13 residues. CDR3 DNA sequence: TGCGCCAGCAGCTCCAACGCGGCCGGGGAGCTGTTTTTT. This gives the protein CASSSNAAGELFF.

The chain links TRBV4-2 to TRBJ1-4, with TRBD1 matching 7 bases. This CDR3 has 16 amino acids. Looked up from germline, CDR1 is LGHNA and CDR2 is YNFKEQ. V shed 1 base and J 10 bases; nucleotides not matched to a gene: 12. CDR3: CASSQGVDRVEVKLFF. CDR3 coding DNA: TGTGCCAGCAGCCAAGGGGTAGACAGGGTGGAAGTAAAACTGTTTTTT.

The genes are TRBV12-3 or TRBV12-4 and TRBJ2-1; TRBD2 is a possible D gene (6 bases). Trimming removed 6 bases at V and 7 bases at J, with 13 bases between. The CDR3 runs to 13 residues. CDR3 bases: TGTGCCAGCAGCCCCCCAGCGGGTAATGAGCAGTTCTTC. This sequence encodes CASSPPAGNEQFF.

This clone was seen once. The chain's CDR3 is CASSAVGGNTEAFF. The CDR3 DNA reads TGTGCCAGCAGTGCCGTGGGGGGGAACACTGAAGCTTTCTTT. The chain joins TRBV6-2 or TRBV6-3 to TRBJ1-1; D is perhaps TRBD1 (5 bases). Germline V CDR1 and CDR2: MNHEY, SVGEGT. This CDR3 contains 14 residues. The ends were cut back, 5 bases at V and 1 base at J, with 11 bases in the middle.

The chain couples TRBV4-1 to TRBJ2-7, with D maybe TRBD2 (7 bases). The CDR3 has 16 residues. Per germline, CDR1 MGHRA and CDR2 YSYEKL. Trimming stripped 0 bases from V and 5 bases from J, with 17 bases between. CDR3 amino acids: CASSQDSGGLPNEQYF. In DNA form, the CDR3 reads TGCGCCAGCAGCCAAGATTCCGGGGGGCTTCCCAACGAGCAGTACTTC.

The rearrangement links TRBV5-1 to TRBJ2-7, with D maybe TRBD1 (6 bases). The V gene lost 0 bases and the J gene lost 0 bases, with 13 bases spanning the gap. The CDR3 has 16 amino acids. In germline, CDR1 is SGHRS, CDR2 YFSETQ. The CDR3 region is CASSLGLRDNSYEQYF. The DNA for the CDR3 is TGCGCCAGCAGCTTGGGACTCCGGGACAACTCCTACGAGCAGTACTTC.

V and J are TRBV7-9 and TRBJ1-1; tentative D call: TRBD1 (5 bases). Germline-derived CDR1 and CDR2 are SEHNR and FQNEAQ (reference sequence). CDR3 length equals 15 residues. V gave up 1 base and J gave up 4 bases, with 13 bases separating them. In DNA form, the CDR3 reads TGTGCCAGCAGCTTAGGCCTCGGGGGTCGCACTGAAGCTTTCTTT. Translation: CASSLGLGGRTEAFF. Filled out from reference TRBV7-9 and TRBJ1-1, the complete variable domain reads DTGVSQNPRHKITKRGQNVTFRCDPISEHNRLYWYRQTLGQGPEFLTYFQNEAQLEKSRLLSDRFSAERPKGSFSTLEIQRTEQGDSAMYLCASSLGLGGRTEAFFGQGTRLTVV.